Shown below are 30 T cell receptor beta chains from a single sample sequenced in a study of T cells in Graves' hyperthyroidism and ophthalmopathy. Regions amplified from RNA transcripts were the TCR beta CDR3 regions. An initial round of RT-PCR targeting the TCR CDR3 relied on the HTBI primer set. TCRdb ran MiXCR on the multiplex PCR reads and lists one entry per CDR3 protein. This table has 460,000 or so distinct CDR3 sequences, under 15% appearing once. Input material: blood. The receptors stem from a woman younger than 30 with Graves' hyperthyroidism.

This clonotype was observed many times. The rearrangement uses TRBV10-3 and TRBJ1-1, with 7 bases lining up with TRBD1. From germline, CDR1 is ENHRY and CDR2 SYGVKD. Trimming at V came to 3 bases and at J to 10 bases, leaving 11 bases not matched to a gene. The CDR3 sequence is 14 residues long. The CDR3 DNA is TGTGCCATCAGTGACCATCCGGGACAGATTCGAGCTTTCTTT. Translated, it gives CAISDHPGQIRAFF.

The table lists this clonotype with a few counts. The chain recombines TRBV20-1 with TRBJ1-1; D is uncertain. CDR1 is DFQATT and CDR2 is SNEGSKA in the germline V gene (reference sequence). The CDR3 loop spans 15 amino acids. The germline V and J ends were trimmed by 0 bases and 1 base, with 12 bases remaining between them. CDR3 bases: TGCAGTGCTAGAGATCGAGGGCCGGCGAACACTGAAGCTTTCTTT. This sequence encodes CSARDRGPANTEAFF.

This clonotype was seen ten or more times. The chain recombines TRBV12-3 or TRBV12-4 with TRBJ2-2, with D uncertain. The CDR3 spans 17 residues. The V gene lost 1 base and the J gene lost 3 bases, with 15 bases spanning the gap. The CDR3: CASSLVVGDPYTGELFF. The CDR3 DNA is TGTGCCAGCAGTTTAGTCGTCGGAGATCCGTACACCGGGGAGCTGTTTTTT.

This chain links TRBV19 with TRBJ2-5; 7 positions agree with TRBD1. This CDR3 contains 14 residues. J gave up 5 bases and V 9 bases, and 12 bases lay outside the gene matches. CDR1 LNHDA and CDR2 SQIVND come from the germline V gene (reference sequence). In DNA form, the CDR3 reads TGTGCCAGCTCCTGGGACAGTTTAGAGGAGACCCAGTACTTC. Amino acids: CASSWDSLEETQYF.

The chain's CDR3 is CASSYKIKTSGINEQFF. DNA for the CDR3: TGTGCCAGCAGTTACAAGATCAAGACTAGCGGTATCAATGAGCAGTTCTTC. The chain is built from TRBV6-9 and TRBJ2-1; 9 positions match TRBD2. The V and J ends lost 3 bases and 6 bases, in that order; junction bases with no gene match: 12. Germline CDR1 and CDR2: MNHGY and SVAAGI. The CDR3 runs to 17 residues.

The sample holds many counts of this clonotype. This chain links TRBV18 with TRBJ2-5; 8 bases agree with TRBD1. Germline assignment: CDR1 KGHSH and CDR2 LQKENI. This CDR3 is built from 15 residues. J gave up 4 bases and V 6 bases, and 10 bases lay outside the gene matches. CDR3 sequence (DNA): TGTGCCAGCTCCCCCAACGCCGGGACAGGAGAGACCCAGTACTTC. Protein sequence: CASSPNAGTGETQYF.

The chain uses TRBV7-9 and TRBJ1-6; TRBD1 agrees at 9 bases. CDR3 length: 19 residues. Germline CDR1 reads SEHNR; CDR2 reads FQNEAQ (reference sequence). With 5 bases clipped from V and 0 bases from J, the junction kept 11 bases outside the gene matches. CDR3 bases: TGTGCCAGCAGCCAAGACGCCCCGGGACAGGGCTCCTATAATTCACCCCTCCACTTT. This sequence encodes CASSQDAPGQGSYNSPLHF.

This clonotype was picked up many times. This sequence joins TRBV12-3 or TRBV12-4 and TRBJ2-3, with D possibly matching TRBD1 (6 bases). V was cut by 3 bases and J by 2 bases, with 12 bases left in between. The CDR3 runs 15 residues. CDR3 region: CASSFGQPHTDTQYF. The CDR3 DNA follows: TGTGCCAGCAGTTTCGGACAGCCCCACACAGATACGCAGTATTTT.

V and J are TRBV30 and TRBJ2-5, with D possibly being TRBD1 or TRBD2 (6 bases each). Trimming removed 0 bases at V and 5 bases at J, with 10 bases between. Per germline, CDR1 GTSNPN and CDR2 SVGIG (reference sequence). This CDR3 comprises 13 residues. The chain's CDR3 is CAWSVGGGETQYF. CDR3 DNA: TGTGCCTGGAGTGTAGGGGGAGGCGAGACCCAGTACTTC.

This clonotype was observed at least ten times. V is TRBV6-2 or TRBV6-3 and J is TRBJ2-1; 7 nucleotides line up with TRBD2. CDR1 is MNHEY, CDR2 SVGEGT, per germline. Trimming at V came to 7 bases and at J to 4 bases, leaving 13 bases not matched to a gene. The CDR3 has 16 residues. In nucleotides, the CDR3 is TGTGCCAGCACCCGCGGGGGAAAGGGGAAATACAATGAGCAGTTCTTC. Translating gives CASTRGGKGKYNEQFF.

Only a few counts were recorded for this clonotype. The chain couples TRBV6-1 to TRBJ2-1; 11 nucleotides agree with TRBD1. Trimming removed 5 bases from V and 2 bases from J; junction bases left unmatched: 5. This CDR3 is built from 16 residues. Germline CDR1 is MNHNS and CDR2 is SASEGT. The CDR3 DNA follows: TGTGCCAGCAGTTACGCGGGACAGGGGGCCTACAATGAGCAGTTCTTC. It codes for CASSYAGQGAYNEQFF.

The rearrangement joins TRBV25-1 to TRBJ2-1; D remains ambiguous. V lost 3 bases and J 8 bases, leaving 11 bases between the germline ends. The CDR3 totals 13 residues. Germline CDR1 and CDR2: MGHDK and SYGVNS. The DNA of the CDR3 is TGTGCCAGCAGTGAGTTAGGGTTGGATGAGCAGTTCTTC. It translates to CASSELGLDEQFF.

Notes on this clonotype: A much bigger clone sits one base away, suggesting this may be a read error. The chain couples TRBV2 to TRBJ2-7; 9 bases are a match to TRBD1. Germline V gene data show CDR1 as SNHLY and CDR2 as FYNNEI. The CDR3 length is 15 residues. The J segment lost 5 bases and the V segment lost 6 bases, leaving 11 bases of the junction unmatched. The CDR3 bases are TGTGCCAGCAGCCAGACCATAGGGACAGGGCACGAGCAGTACTTC. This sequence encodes CASSQTIGTGHEQYF.

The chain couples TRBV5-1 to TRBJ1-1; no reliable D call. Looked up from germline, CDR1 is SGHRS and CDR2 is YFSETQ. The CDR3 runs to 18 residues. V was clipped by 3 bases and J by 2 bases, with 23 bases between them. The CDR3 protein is CASSSHPDWGTYNTEAFF. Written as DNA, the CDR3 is TGCGCCAGCAGCTCCCACCCGGACTGGGGAACTTACAACACTGAAGCTTTCTTT.

The CDR3 DNA sequence: TGCGCCAGCAGCGACCCCGGGACGGGCATGAACACTGAAGCTTTCTTT. Amino acids: CASSDPGTGMNTEAFF. The genes are TRBV4-1 and TRBJ1-1, with D tentatively TRBD1 (5 bases). CDR1 MGHRA and CDR2 YSYEKL come from the germline V gene. The V end was cut by 5 bases, the J end by 0 bases, with 16 bases between. The CDR3 has 16 residues.

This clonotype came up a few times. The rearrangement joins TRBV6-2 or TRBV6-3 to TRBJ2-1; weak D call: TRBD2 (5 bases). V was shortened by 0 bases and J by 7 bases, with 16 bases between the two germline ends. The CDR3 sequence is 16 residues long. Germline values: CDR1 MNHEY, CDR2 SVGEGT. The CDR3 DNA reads TGTGCCAGCAGTTACTCGTTAAGCGGCCCCAGGAATGAGCAGTTCTTC. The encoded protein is CASSYSLSGPRNEQFF.

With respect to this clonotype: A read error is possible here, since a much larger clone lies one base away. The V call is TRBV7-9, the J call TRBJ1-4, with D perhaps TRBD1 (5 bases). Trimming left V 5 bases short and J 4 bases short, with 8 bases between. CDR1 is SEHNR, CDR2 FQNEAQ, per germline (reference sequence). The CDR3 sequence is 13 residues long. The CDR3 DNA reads TGTGCCAGCAGCCAAGACAGTAATGAAAAACTGTTTTTT. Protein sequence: CASSQDSNEKLFF.

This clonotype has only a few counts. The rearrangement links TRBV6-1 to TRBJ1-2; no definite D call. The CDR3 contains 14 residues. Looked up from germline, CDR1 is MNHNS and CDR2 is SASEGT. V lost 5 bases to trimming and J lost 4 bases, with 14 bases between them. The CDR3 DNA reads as TGTGCCAGCAGTCTCTCCGGAATGAGCTATGGCTACACCTTC. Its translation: CASSLSGMSYGYTF.

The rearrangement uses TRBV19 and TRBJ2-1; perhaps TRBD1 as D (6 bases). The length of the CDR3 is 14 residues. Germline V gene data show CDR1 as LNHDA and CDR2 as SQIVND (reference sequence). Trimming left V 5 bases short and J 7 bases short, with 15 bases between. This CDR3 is CASSGRNRENEQFF. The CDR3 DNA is TGTGCCAGTAGTGGTCGGAACAGGGAAAATGAGCAGTTCTTC.

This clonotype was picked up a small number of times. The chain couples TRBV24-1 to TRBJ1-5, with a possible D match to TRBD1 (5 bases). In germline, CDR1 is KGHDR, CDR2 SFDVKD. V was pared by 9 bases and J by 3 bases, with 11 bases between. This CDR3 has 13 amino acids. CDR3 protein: CATDAGDNQPQHF. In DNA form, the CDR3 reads TGTGCCACCGACGCGGGGGACAATCAGCCCCAGCATTTT.

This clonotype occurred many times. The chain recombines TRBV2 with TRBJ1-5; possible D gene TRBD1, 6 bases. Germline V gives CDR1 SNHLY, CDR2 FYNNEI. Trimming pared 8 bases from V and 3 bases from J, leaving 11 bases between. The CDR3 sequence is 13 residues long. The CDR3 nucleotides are TGTGCCAGCCGAACAGGGCTCAATCAGCCCCAGCATTTT. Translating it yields CASRTGLNQPQHF.

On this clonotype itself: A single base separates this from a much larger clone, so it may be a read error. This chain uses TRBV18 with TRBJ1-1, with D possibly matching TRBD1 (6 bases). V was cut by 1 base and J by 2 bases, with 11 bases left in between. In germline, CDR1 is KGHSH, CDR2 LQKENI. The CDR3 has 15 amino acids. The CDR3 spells CASSPLTGSNTEAFF. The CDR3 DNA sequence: TGTGCCAGCTCACCACTAACAGGGTCCAACACTGAAGCTTTCTTT. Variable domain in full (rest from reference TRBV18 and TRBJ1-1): NAGVMQNPRHLVRRRGQEARLRCSPMKGHSHVYWYRQLPEEGLKFMVYLQKENIIDESGMPKERFSAEFPKEGPSILRIQQVVRGDSAAYFCASSPLTGSNTEAFFGQGTRLTVV.

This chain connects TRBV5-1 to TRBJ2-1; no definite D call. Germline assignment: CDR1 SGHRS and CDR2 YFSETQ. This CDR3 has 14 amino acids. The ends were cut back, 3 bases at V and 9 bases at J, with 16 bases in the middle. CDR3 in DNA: TGCGCCAGCAGCTCGCTCGGCCACCGGGCTGAGCAGTTCTTC. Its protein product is CASSSLGHRAEQFF.

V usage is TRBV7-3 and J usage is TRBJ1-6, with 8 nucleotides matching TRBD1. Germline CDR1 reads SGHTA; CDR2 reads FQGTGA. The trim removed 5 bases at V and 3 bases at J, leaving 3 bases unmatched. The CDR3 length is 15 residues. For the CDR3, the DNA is TGTGCCAGCAGCCGCGGACAGGGCTATAATTCACCCCTCCACTTT. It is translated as CASSRGQGYNSPLHF.

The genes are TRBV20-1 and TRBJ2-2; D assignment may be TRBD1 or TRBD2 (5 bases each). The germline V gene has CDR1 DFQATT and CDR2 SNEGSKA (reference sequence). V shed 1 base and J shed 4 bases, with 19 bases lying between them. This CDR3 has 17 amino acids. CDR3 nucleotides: TGCAGTGCTAGAGTTCCCCGTGGGGGTTTGAGCACCGGGGAGCTGTTTTTT. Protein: CSARVPRGGLSTGELFF.

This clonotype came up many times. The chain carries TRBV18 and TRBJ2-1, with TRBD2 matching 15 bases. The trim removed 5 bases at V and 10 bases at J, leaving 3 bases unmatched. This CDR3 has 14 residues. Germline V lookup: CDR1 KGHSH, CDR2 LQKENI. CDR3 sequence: CASSRTSGRAEQFF. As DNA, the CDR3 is TGTGCCAGCTCAAGGACTAGCGGGAGGGCAGAGCAGTTCTTC.

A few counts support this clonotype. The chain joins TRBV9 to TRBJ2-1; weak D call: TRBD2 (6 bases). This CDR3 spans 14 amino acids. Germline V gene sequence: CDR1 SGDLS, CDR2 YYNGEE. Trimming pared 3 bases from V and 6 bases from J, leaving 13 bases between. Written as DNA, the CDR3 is TGTGCCAGCAGCGCTCAAGCGACTAGCAATGAGCAGTTCTTC. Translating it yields CASSAQATSNEQFF.

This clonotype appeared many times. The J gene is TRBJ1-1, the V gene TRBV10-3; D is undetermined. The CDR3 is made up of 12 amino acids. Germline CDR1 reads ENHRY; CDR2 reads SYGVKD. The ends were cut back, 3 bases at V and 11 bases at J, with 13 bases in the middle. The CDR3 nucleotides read TGTGCCATCAGTGATAACGCCCCTCAGGCTTTCTTT. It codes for CAISDNAPQAFF.

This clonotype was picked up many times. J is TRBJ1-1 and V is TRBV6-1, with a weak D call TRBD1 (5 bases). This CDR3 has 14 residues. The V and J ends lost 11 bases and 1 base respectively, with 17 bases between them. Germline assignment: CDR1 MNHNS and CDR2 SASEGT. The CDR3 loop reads CALPGDEKNTEAFF. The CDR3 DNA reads TGTGCCTTGCCTGGGGACGAGAAGAACACTGAAGCTTTCTTT.

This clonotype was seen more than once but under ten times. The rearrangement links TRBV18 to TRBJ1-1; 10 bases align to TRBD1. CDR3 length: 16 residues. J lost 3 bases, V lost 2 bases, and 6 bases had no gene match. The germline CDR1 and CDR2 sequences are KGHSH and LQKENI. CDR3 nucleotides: TGTGCCAGCTCACCATGGGAAGGACAGGGGGACACTGAAGCTTTCTTT. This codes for CASSPWEGQGDTEAFF.